This T cell receptor (beta chain) was sequenced in a study of blood T cell repertoires in COVID-19. Study context: Researchers got acute and convalescent COVID-19 samples from the United States, Italy and Spain. PBMCs, B-cell-depleted T cells, or T cells provided the cDNA or gDNA that made up the material.

Seattle participants joined during active infection and were tracked over time. The method was immunoSEQ multiplex PCR; TCRdb's version includes in-frame clones alone and lacks a portion of them. The profile shows 150,000 to 200,000 clones, around 84% of them singletons. Germline CDR1 reads LNHDA; CDR2 reads SQIVND (reference sequence). This CDR3 has 15 residues. V lost 7 bases and J 8 bases, leaving 18 bases between the germline ends. The receptor was isolated from a woman aged 50 to 60 with COVID-19, enrolled during active disease. The material sequenced was peripheral blood. J is TRBJ1-6 and V is TRBV19; D gene uncertain. The CDR3 spells CASTDGHNRYSPLHF. CDR3 DNA: TGTGCCAGTACCGATGGGCACAATCGCTATTCACCCCTCCACTTT.